The clone carrying this T cell receptor (beta chain) appeared a few times. The antigen remains unidentified. The source material, RNA transcripts, was used to amplify TCR beta CDR3 regions. The HTBI primer set served for first-round RT-PCR of the TCR CDR3. TCRdb processed the multiplex PCR reads anew with MiXCR; each CDR3 protein has one entry. This sample carries 300,000 to 500,000 distinct CDR3 sequences, roughly an eighth of them seen once, and the ten largest clones take around 28%. This sample stems from a study of T cells in Graves' hyperthyroidism and ophthalmopathy. Study observations and caveats: Blood also carried most thyroid clonotypes expanded above 0.001.

Fresh 10 ml peripheral blood yielded PBMCs. CDR1 is LGHDT and CDR2 is YNNKEL in the germline V gene (reference sequence). There are 14 residues in the CDR3. V lost 6 bases and J 4 bases, leaving 15 bases between the germline ends. The J gene is TRBJ1-1, the V gene TRBV3-1, with a tentative D call TRBD1 (5 bases). The receptor comes from a man aged 50 to 59 with Graves' ophthalmopathy. The sequencing input was blood. The CDR3 DNA follows: TGTGCCAGCAGAAATGCGGTTGGGGGCACTGAAGCTTTCTTT. It codes for CASRNAVGGTEAFF.